Shown below are 4 T cell receptor beta chains from a single sample sequenced in a study of shared clonotypes between healthy human individuals. Profiled with immunoSEQ multiplex PCR; TCRdb holds only in-frame clones, not every one. The repertoire holds over a million clones, with roughly 80% as singletons. Specimen: memory CD4+ T cells sorted from blood. Subset noted: CD45RA-negative fraction. These TCRs come from a man between 18 and 35 years old in good health.

The chain links TRBV15 to TRBJ2-3, with 9 bases aligning to TRBD2. The CDR3 extends over 16 amino acids. Trimming at V came to 0 bases and at J to 6 bases, leaving 7 bases not matched to a gene. Germline lookup yields CDR1 LNHNV and CDR2 YYDKDF (reference sequence). The DNA of the CDR3 is TGTGCCACCAGCAGAGATCTAGGCGGGGGGGCGGATACGCAGTATTTT. Translated, it gives CATSRDLGGGADTQYF.

About this clone itself: The identical CDR3 is also encoded by other nucleotide sequences in the sample. The genes are TRBV9 and TRBJ2-7; 9 nucleotides match TRBD1. The V segment lost 4 bases and the J segment 0 bases; nucleotides outside the gene matches: 5. The CDR3 extends over 15 amino acids. CDR1 SGDLS and CDR2 YYNGEE come from the germline V gene. DNA of the CDR3: TGTGCCAGCAGCCCGGGGACAGGGAGCTCCTACGAGCAGTACTTC. Translation gives CASSPGTGSSYEQYF.

The V and J genes are TRBV7-8 and TRBJ1-2; maybe TRBD1 (5 bases). Germline V gene data show CDR1 as SGHVS and CDR2 as FQNEAQ. Trimming shortened V by 3 bases and J by 6 bases, and 11 bases separated the two germline ends. The CDR3 spans 13 residues. The CDR3 DNA reads TGTGCCAGCAGCTTCGCAGGGAGGGATGGCTACACCTTC. Protein product: CASSFAGRDGYTF.

This clone has a handful of counts. The chain is built from TRBV7-9 and TRBJ1-2; D remains ambiguous. CDR1 and CDR2 (germline): SEHNR, FQNEAQ (reference sequence). The CDR3 runs 12 residues. Trimming cost V 5 bases and J 6 bases, with 10 bases left between them. The chain's CDR3 is CASSRRGDGYTF. The DNA of the CDR3 is TGTGCCAGCAGCCGACGCGGGGATGGCTACACCTTC.